This T cell receptor beta chain is from a study of shared clonotypes between healthy human individuals. Study-level background: CD4 naive and memory got three plates each, CD8 naive two, CD8 memory one.

Comments on this clone: The sample has other DNA sequences that encode this CDR3 too.

Some clones are missing from TCRdb's copy, which holds only in-frame ones; the method was immunoSEQ multiplex PCR. The sample lists roughly 2,000,000 clones; 80% to 95% were seen once. The germline gives CDR1 SGHRS, CDR2 YFSETQ. The CDR3 has 13 residues. Trimming took 3 bases from V and 7 from J; bases not matched to a gene: 3. Naive CD8 populations comprised CD45RO-negative cells positively selected for CCR7, excluding terminally differentiated effector memory CD45RA+ cells. Donors had no recently reported acute infections or vaccinations and were HIV-negative. Adult Caucasians living in Nashville, Tennessee made up all of the donors.

The TCR comes from a man aged 18 to 35 in good health. Some clones in this sample may be carry-over from other donors' samples. This sequence joins TRBV5-1 and TRBJ2-2; TRBD1 aligns across 7 bases. What was sequenced was naive CD8+ T cells from PBMCs. The CDR3 DNA reads TGCGCCAGCAGCTCACAGGGGAGCGGGGAGCTGTTTTTT. Translation gives CASSSQGSGELFF.